These 16 T cell receptor beta chains were all obtained from the same sample, sequenced in a study of HIV-infected children after antiretroviral therapy interruption (dated by TCRdb to between 2018 and 2021). What this sample's treatment or condition label stands for: PENTA 11 planned treatment interruption arm or continuous ART arm. The library was prepared using 3' RACE. These reads were obtained on an Illumina MiSeq. TCR libraries were constructed from RNA with a 3' RACE protocol that used unique molecular identifiers to correct for PCR amplification bias. TCRdb took the public reads, trimmed them with fastp at Q25, ran MiXCR for clone calling and kept in-frame beta chains. For every CDR3 protein sequence, its rows merge into one entry that carries the most common genes and DNA. The sample includes some 51,000 distinct CDR3 sequences, with roughly 4.5% observed a single time. Approximately 0.7% of the sample is held by the ten biggest clonotypes.

Here the sequenced sample was CD45RA+ CD4+ T cells from PBMCs, pooled from several time points, taken from a donor given antiretroviral therapy, either interrupted or continuous. The cell subset or site label corresponds to: naive CD4+ CD45RA+ CD45RO- T cells. Source of these receptors: a pool of human donors with HIV.

The table lists this clonotype with a few counts. This chain links TRBV19 with TRBJ2-1; 12 positions agree with TRBD2. The trim removed 4 bases at V and 1 base at J, leaving 5 bases unmatched. This CDR3 is 17 amino acids long. CDR1 and CDR2 from the germline V gene are LNHDA and SQIVND (reference sequence). The CDR3 DNA reads TGTGCCAGTAGTACACAACTAGCGGGGGGTTCCTACAATGAGCAGTTCTTC. This gives the protein CASSTQLAGGSYNEQFF.

There are many counts of this clonotype. V usage is TRBV7-7 and J usage is TRBJ1-3, with 7 bases aligning to TRBD1. The ends lost 5 bases at V and 3 bases at J; junction bases unmatched: 7. The CDR3 sequence is 15 residues long. Germline assignment: CDR1 SSHAT and CDR2 FNYEAQ (reference sequence). The CDR3 bases are TGTGCCAGCAGCGCGCATACAGGGGATGGAAACACCATATATTTT. Translated, it gives CASSAHTGDGNTIYF.

This clonotype was counted many times. The rearrangement links TRBV7-6 to TRBJ1-4; TRBD1 matches 9 bases. V lost 10 bases, J lost 1 base, and 4 bases stayed unmatched. CDR3 length: 14 residues. CDR1 and CDR2 from the germline V gene are SGHVS and FNYEAQ. CDR3 coding DNA: TGTGCCATGGACAGGGGTCTAACTAATGAAAAACTGTTTTTT. Protein sequence: CAMDRGLTNEKLFF.

This clonotype was counted at least ten times. The gene calls are TRBV28 and TRBJ2-7; TRBD1 matches at 7 bases. The V and J ends lost 5 bases and 0 bases, in that order; junction bases with no gene match: 4. Germline V gene sequence: CDR1 MDHEN, CDR2 SYDVKM. The CDR3 loop spans 14 amino acids. The CDR3 loop is CASSLQGYSYEQYF. The CDR3 DNA follows: TGTGCCAGCAGTCTACAGGGGTACTCCTACGAGCAGTACTTC.

This clonotype was counted many times. The V and J genes are TRBV6-5 and TRBJ2-1; 12 nucleotides match TRBD1. This CDR3 is built from 15 residues. CDR1 is MNHEY and CDR2 is SVGAGI in the germline V gene. Trimming at V came to 6 bases and at J to 7 bases, leaving 7 bases not matched to a gene. CDR3 nucleotide sequence: TGTGCCAGCAGGCTCCGGGACAGGGGGCGGAATGAGCAGTTCTTC. Translated: CASRLRDRGRNEQFF.

This clonotype was detected many times. This chain links TRBV19 with TRBJ1-5; 8 bases line up with TRBD1. The CDR3 extends over 14 amino acids. Germline lookup yields CDR1 LNHDA and CDR2 SQIVND (reference sequence). V lost 0 bases to trimming and J lost 6 bases; unmatched junction nucleotides: 1. CDR3 coding DNA: TGTGCCAGTAGTATAGACGACAGGGGTCAGCCCCAGCATTTT. Protein product: CASSIDDRGQPQHF.

This clonotype was found many times. This sequence joins TRBV18 and TRBJ2-7, with 9 bases that match TRBD1. The ends lost 6 bases at V and 3 bases at J; junction bases unmatched: 3. This CDR3 has 13 residues. CDR1 is KGHSH and CDR2 is LQKENI in the germline V gene. In DNA form, the CDR3 reads TGTGCCAGCTCGCGACAGGGGGACTACGAGCAGTACTTC. Residues: CASSRQGDYEQYF. Variable domain in full (rest from reference TRBV18 and TRBJ2-7): NAGVMQNPRHLVRRRGQEARLRCSPMKGHSHVYWYRQLPEEGLKFMVYLQKENIIDESGMPKERFSAEFPKEGPSILRIQQVVRGDSAAYFCASSRQGDYEQYFGPGTRLTVT.

This rearrangement joins TRBV5-1 to TRBJ2-5; no definite D call. Germline values: CDR1 SGHRS, CDR2 YFSETQ. Trimming removed 4 bases at V and 5 bases at J, with 21 bases between. There are 16 residues in the CDR3. The CDR3 DNA sequence: TGCGCCAGCAGCCCTTCCCGGACCGGTCCGATCGAGACCCAGTACTTC. This encodes CASSPSRTGPIETQYF.

This clonotype was recorded many times. This sequence joins TRBV3-1 and TRBJ1-6, with D tentatively TRBD1 (6 bases). CDR1 is LGHDT and CDR2 is YNNKEL in the germline V gene (reference sequence). The V end was cut by 0 bases, the J end by 0 bases, with 6 bases between. The CDR3 is 16 amino acids. The CDR3 DNA is TGTGCCAGCAGCCAAGAAGGGGGCTCCTATAATTCACCCCTCCACTTT. Encoded protein: CASSQEGGSYNSPLHF. Full variable domain (missing parts from reference TRBV3-1 and TRBJ1-6): DTAVSQTPKYLVTQMGNDKSIKCEQNLGHDTMYWYKQDSKKFLKIMFSYNNKELIINETVPNRFSPKSPDKAHLNLHINSLELGDSAVYFCASSQEGGSYNSPLHFGNGTRLTVT.

This clonotype was picked up many times. The gene calls are TRBV11-3 and TRBJ2-7; 7 positions agree with TRBD1. Trimming at V came to 2 bases and at J to 4 bases, leaving 2 bases not matched to a gene. Germline V gene lookup returns CDR1 SGHNT and CDR2 YENEEA. The CDR3 is 13 amino acids. In nucleotides, the CDR3 is TGTGCCAGCAGCTTAACAGGGGCTTACGAGCAGTACTTC. Translation gives CASSLTGAYEQYF. Full variable domain (rest looked up from reference TRBV11-3 and TRBJ2-7): EAGVVQSPRYKIIEKKQPVAFWCNPISGHNTLYWYLQNLGQGPELLIRYENEEAVDDSQLPKDRFSAERLKGVDSTLKIQPAELGDSAVYLCASSLTGAYEQYFGPGTRLTVT.

In its sample, this clonotype was seen many times. This rearrangement joins TRBV18 to TRBJ2-3; 7 nucleotides agree with TRBD2. Germline V gene lookup returns CDR1 KGHSH and CDR2 LQKENI. This CDR3 has 15 residues. V shed 3 bases and J 2 bases; nucleotides not matched to a gene: 5. The CDR3 spells CASSPDRDYTDTQYF. For the CDR3, the DNA is TGTGCCAGCTCACCCGACCGGGACTACACAGATACGCAGTATTTT.

The chain employs TRBV5-5 and TRBJ1-1; D unclear. CDR1 is SGHKS and CDR2 is YYEKEE in the germline V gene (reference sequence). V lost 2 bases, J lost 0 bases, and 5 bases lay in between. The CDR3 is made up of 13 amino acids. CDR3 bases: TGTGCCAGCAGCTTTATCCTGAACACTGAAGCTTTCTTT. It is translated as CASSFILNTEAFF.

V and J are TRBV28 and TRBJ1-2; D is unresolved. The CDR3 spans 13 residues. V dropped 5 bases and J dropped 8 bases, with 15 bases sitting between them. Per germline, CDR1 MDHEN and CDR2 SYDVKM. CDR3 nucleotides: TGTGCCAGCAGTCCATCCGTGTTTGTGGGCTACACCTTC. Its translation: CASSPSVFVGYTF.

This clonotype has a count of ten or more. This chain uses TRBV12-3 or TRBV12-4 with TRBJ1-5; weak D call: TRBD1 (6 bases). The CDR3 spans 14 residues. Trimming left V 6 bases short and J 1 base short, with 10 bases between. The CDR3, as DNA: TGTGCCAGCAGCCGGACAGTAAGCAATCAGCCCCAGCATTTT. It yields the protein CASSRTVSNQPQHF.

The chain is built from TRBV19 and TRBJ2-5, with D perhaps TRBD2 (6 bases). Trimming removed 8 bases from V and 4 bases from J, with 11 bases in between. The germline V gene has CDR1 LNHDA and CDR2 SQIVND (reference sequence). This CDR3 has 12 residues. The CDR3 region has the DNA TGTGCCAGTGGGGGGACCGGAGAGACCCAGTACTTC. Its translation: CASGGTGETQYF.

The sample holds many counts of this clonotype. The rearrangement uses TRBV7-2 and TRBJ2-7, with 13 bases lining up with TRBD2. Germline assignment: CDR1 SGHTA and CDR2 FQGNSA. The CDR3 is 15 residues long. J was trimmed by 6 bases and V by 2 bases; bases with no gene match: 4. This CDR3 reads CASSLRRTSGGEQYF. The CDR3 DNA is TGTGCCAGCAGCTTACGGAGGACTAGCGGGGGCGAGCAGTACTTC. The whole variable domain, filled in from reference TRBV7-2 and TRBJ2-7, reads GAGVSQSPSNKVTEKGKDVELRCDPISGHTALYWYRQSLGQGLEFLIYFQGNSAPDKSGLPSDRFSAERTGGSVSTLTIQRTQQEDSAVYLCASSLRRTSGGEQYFGPGTRLTVT.